The source of this T cell receptor (beta chain) is a study of blood T cells in healthy people across ages. Study conclusions and caveats: Expanded clonotype shifts may have been confounded, as the donors had an unknown CMV status.

Then a second PCR, running roughly 7 to 11 cycles, was carried out with a sample-barcoded 5' primer and a J-beta primer mix. MiXCR, applied by TCRdb to the 5' RACE reads, yields one record per CDR3 protein. Seen here are about 1.6 million distinct CDR3 sequences, approximately 32% observed once, and the top ten hold about 11%. As regards this clonotype: Its antigen is still unknown. At one boundary the junction diverges from the germline segment, which might be a read error.

The CDR3 runs 14 residues. CDR1 DFQATT and CDR2 SNEGSKA come from the germline V gene (reference sequence). The sequenced sample was blood. The receptor's source is a woman aged 25 to 39 in good health. This rearrangement joins TRBV20-1 to TRBJ2-5; TRBD2 is a possible D gene (6 bases). The DNA for the CDR3 is TGCAGTACTAGCCCCTACCAGGGACAAGAGACCCAGTACTTC. Its protein is CSTSPYQGQETQYF.